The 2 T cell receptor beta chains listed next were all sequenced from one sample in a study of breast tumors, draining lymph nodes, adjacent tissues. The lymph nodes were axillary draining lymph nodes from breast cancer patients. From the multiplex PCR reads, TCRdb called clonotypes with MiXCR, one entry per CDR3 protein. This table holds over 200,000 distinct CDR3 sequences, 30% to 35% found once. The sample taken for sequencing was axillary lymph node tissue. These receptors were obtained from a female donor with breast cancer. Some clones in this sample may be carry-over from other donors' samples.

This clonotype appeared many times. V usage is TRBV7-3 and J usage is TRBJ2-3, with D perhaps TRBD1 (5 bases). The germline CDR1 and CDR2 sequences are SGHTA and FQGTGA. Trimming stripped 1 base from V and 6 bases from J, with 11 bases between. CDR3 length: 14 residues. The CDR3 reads CASSLKTGVDTQYF. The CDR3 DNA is TGTGCCAGCAGCTTAAAAACAGGAGTGGATACGCAGTATTTT.

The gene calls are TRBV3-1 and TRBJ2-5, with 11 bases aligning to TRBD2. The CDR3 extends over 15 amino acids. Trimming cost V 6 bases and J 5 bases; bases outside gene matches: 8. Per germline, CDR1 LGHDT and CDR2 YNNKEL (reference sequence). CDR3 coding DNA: TGTGCCAGCAGACTTAGCGGGGGGGCCCGGGAGACCCAGTACTTC. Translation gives CASRLSGGARETQYF.